The 8 T cell receptor beta chains below come from one sample, sequenced in a study of cytotoxic CD8 clonotypes in ibrutinib-treated CLL. Clones were sequenced by immunoSEQ multiplex PCR, and TCRdb holds only the in-frame ones, with some missing. The sample consists of approximately 9,200 clones, 60% to 75% of them appearing once. Sequenced material: PBMCs, taken before ibrutinib treatment. The receptor source for this set is a human donor with chronic lymphocytic leukemia.

This clone has a handful of counts. The chain employs TRBV7-8 and TRBJ1-2, with 7 bases matching TRBD1. V shed 5 bases and J 7 bases; nucleotides not matched to a gene: 13. CDR1 and CDR2 (germline): SGHVS, FQNEAQ. This CDR3 has 15 amino acids. As DNA, the CDR3 is TGTGCCAGCAGCCATATTGTCTCAGGGGGAAGTGGCTACACCTTC. Translation: CASSHIVSGGSGYTF.

The chain employs TRBV7-8 and TRBJ1-4; D might be TRBD1 (5 bases). The V gene's germline CDR1 is SGHVS and CDR2 FQNEAQ. Trimming took off 4 bases at V and 0 bases at J, with 9 bases between the two ends. The CDR3 has 15 residues. In nucleotides, the CDR3 is TGTGCCAGCAGCTCCAGGGCCGCAACTAATGAAAAACTGTTTTTT. Encoded protein: CASSSRAATNEKLFF.

This chain links TRBV19 with TRBJ1-2; 11 nucleotides match TRBD1. The V gene end was trimmed by 5 bases and the J gene end by 2 bases; junction bases not matched to a gene: 4. The germline gives CDR1 LNHDA, CDR2 SQIVND (reference sequence). This CDR3 is 15 amino acids long. This CDR3 reads CASSFGQGANYGYTF. The CDR3 nucleotides read TGTGCCAGTAGTTTTGGACAGGGGGCGAACTATGGCTACACCTTC.

J is TRBJ2-5 and V is TRBV4-2, with a weak D call TRBD2 (5 bases). Germline CDR1 reads LGHNA; CDR2 reads YNFKEQ. V was shortened by 8 bases and J by 5 bases, with 21 bases between the two germline ends. The length of the CDR3 is 15 residues. CDR3 bases: TGTGCCAGCGCCCCGGGCCTAGCACCAGAGGAGACCCAGTACTTC. Translating it yields CASAPGLAPEETQYF.

This clone was detected a few times. The chain has TRBV19 and TRBJ2-5; D may be TRBD2 (6 bases). Germline assignment: CDR1 LNHDA and CDR2 SQIVND (reference sequence). The length of the CDR3 is 13 residues. V lost 3 bases to trimming and J lost 4 bases, with 9 bases between them. CDR3 sequence (DNA): TGTGCCAGTAGTATCCCGGGAGTAGAGACCCAGTACTTC. Translated, it gives CASSIPGVETQYF.

The chain joins TRBV19 to TRBJ2-1, with D possibly being TRBD2 (6 bases). There are 16 residues in the CDR3. Trimming cost V 3 bases and J 0 bases, with 12 bases left between them. The germline gives CDR1 LNHDA, CDR2 SQIVND (reference sequence). CDR3 loop: CASSITHGSSYNEQFF. The CDR3 nucleotides read TGTGCCAGTAGTATTACACACGGGAGCTCCTACAATGAGCAGTTCTTC.

This chain links TRBV4-2 with TRBJ2-2; D is undetermined. Germline assignment: CDR1 LGHNA and CDR2 YNFKEQ. Trimming took 1 base from V and 6 from J, leaving 6 bases between them. The CDR3 length is 13 residues. CDR3 nucleotide sequence: TGTGCCAGCAGCCAAGTTGTAGCCGGGGAGCTGTTTTTT. Residues: CASSQVVAGELFF.

The CDR3 here is CASRTGPATNEKLFF. The CDR3 region has the DNA TGTGCCAGCCGAACAGGGCCCGCAACTAATGAAAAACTGTTTTTT. V usage is TRBV19 and J usage is TRBJ1-4; weak D call: TRBD1 (6 bases). The CDR3 spans 15 residues. In germline, CDR1 is LNHDA, CDR2 SQIVND (reference sequence). Between the trimmed V and J ends, which lost 9 bases and 0 bases, there was a span of 14 bases.